The 26 T cell receptor beta chains below all came from one sample that was sequenced in a study of OX40 agonist ivuxolimab in advanced cancers. Measured with immunoSEQ multiplex PCR; TCRdb has only the in-frame clones, and not every one. The sample yields approximately 81,000 clones, 88% seen once. This specimen was CD4+ or CD8+ T cells sorted from blood, taken in a trial of the OX40 agonist ivuxolimab. These receptors came from an adult with an advanced solid tumor such as melanoma, head and neck, liver or kidney cancer.

The chain carries TRBV2 and TRBJ2-3; D not certain. The V and J ends lost 2 bases and 4 bases respectively, with 4 bases between them. Germline V CDR1 and CDR2: SNHLY, FYNNEI. CDR3 length: 12 amino acids. The CDR3 region has the DNA TGTGCCAGCAGTGAAAGGTCAGATACGCAGTATTTT. It translates to CASSERSDTQYF.

This clone was counted only a few times. The DNA of the CDR3 is TGTGCCAGCAGTGAATTTGGCTGGGACAGTGGCTACACCTTC. Translating it yields CASSEFGWDSGYTF. J is TRBJ1-2 and V is TRBV2; TRBD1 aligns across 7 bases. Trimming took 2 bases from V and 7 from J; bases not matched to a gene: 7. Per the germline V gene, CDR1 is SNHLY and CDR2 is FYNNEI. The CDR3 has 14 residues. The variable domain in full, with the rest retrieved from reference TRBV2 and TRBJ1-2, is EPEVTQTPSHQVTQMGQEVILRCVPISNHLYFYWYRQILGQKVEFLVSFYNNEISEKSEIFDDQFSVERPDGSNFTLKIRSTKLEDSAMYFCASSEFGWDSGYTFGSGTRLTVV.

This chain connects TRBV6-1 to TRBJ1-1; D uncertain. CDR1 MNHNS and CDR2 SASEGT come from the germline V gene. Between the trimmed V and J ends, which lost 4 bases and 3 bases, there was a span of 6 bases. The length of the CDR3 is 12 residues. The CDR3 nucleotides are TGTGCCAGCAGTGTCTCCGACACTGAAGCTTTCTTT. This translates into CASSVSDTEAFF.

V is TRBV2 and J is TRBJ1-5; D unresolved. The CDR3 is 14 amino acids. The germline gives CDR1 SNHLY, CDR2 FYNNEI. Trimming took 2 bases from V and 5 from J, leaving 10 bases between them. The CDR3, as DNA: TGTGCCAGCAGTGAATCGGGCACGGATCAGCCCCAGCATTTT. Protein sequence: CASSESGTDQPQHF.

The rearrangement joins TRBV7-3 to TRBJ2-7; D is perhaps TRBD1 or TRBD2 (5 bases each). The CDR3 spans 14 residues. Trimming cost V 2 bases and J 6 bases, with 14 bases left between them. Germline values: CDR1 SGHTA, CDR2 FQGTGA. The CDR3 bases are TGTGCCAGCAGCTTATTCCAGGGAGACAGCGAGCAGTACTTC. Translated, it gives CASSLFQGDSEQYF.

The rearrangement joins TRBV7-2 to TRBJ1-3; no clear D. V lost 5 bases to trimming and J lost 2 bases, with 7 bases between them. CDR3 length equals 13 residues. Germline V gene lookup returns CDR1 SGHTA and CDR2 FQGNSA. The CDR3 region has the DNA TGTGCCAGCAGCCAAAGCGCTGGAAACACCATATATTTT. Amino acids: CASSQSAGNTIYF.

This chain connects TRBV5-1 to TRBJ2-3, with 7 bases fitting TRBD2. Germline CDR1 SGHRS, CDR2 YFSETQ. V was clipped by 3 bases and J by 0 bases; unmatched bases: 10. The CDR3 contains 17 residues. CDR3 sequence reads: CASSWPSAAGSTDTQYF. CDR3 in DNA: TGCGCCAGCAGCTGGCCATCTGCAGCGGGGAGCACAGATACGCAGTATTTT.

A single count supports this clone. The chain recombines TRBV7-8 with TRBJ2-3; the match to TRBD1 covers 10 bases. In germline, CDR1 is SGHVS, CDR2 FQNEAQ. The CDR3 is 17 residues long. V was clipped by 1 base and J by 6 bases; unmatched bases: 10. The CDR3 sequence is CASSLGDRGPLPDTQYF. CDR3 sequence (DNA): TGTGCCAGCAGCTTAGGCGACAGGGGGCCTCTCCCCGATACGCAGTATTTT.

The chain carries TRBV6-1 and TRBJ2-3; the D gene is possibly TRBD1 (5 bases). The CDR3 is 16 amino acids. CDR1 is MNHNS and CDR2 is SASEGT in the germline V gene. Trimming took 0 bases from V and 2 from J, leaving 12 bases between them. The CDR3 DNA is TGTGCCAGCAGTGAAGCGTCGCAGGGCCCCACAGATACGCAGTATTTT. Translated, it gives CASSEASQGPTDTQYF.

The V and J genes are TRBV7-9 and TRBJ2-7; D not certain. Trimming shortened V by 1 base and J by 7 bases, and 8 bases separated the two germline ends. The CDR3 consists of 12 residues. Germline CDR1 SEHNR, CDR2 FQNEAQ (reference sequence). As DNA, the CDR3 is TGTGCCAGCAGCTTAGTTGGCAGGGAGCAGTACTTC. Amino acids: CASSLVGREQYF.

The J gene is TRBJ1-5, the V gene TRBV6-5; D perhaps matches TRBD1 (6 bases). Germline lookup yields CDR1 MNHEY and CDR2 SVGAGI. V was pared by 5 bases and J by 4 bases, with 15 bases between. The CDR3 sequence is 15 residues long. CDR3 coding DNA: TGTGCCAGCAGTATTAGCAGGGGATGGAATCAGCCCCAGCATTTT. Its protein product is CASSISRGWNQPQHF.

For this clone: Other DNA sequences from this sample encode an identical CDR3 as well. The J gene is TRBJ2-2, the V gene TRBV5-1; either TRBD1 or TRBD2 may fit D (6 bases each). Looked up from germline, CDR1 is SGHRS and CDR2 is YFSETQ. This CDR3 region has 17 residues. V was cut by 0 bases and J by 11 bases, with 23 bases left in between. The CDR3 loop is CASSLAVGGGLSEELFF. Written as DNA, the CDR3 is TGCGCCAGCAGCTTGGCAGTTGGTGGGGGGCTGTCCGAAGAGCTGTTTTTT.

The chain links TRBV7-6 to TRBJ1-1; no definite D call. V lost 5 bases and J lost 1, with 14 bases in between. Germline V gene lookup returns CDR1 SGHVS and CDR2 FNYEAQ. The CDR3 extends over 15 amino acids. The CDR3 sequence: CASSPVAGGNTEAFF. The CDR3 DNA reads TGTGCCAGCAGCCCCGTAGCGGGTGGGAACACTGAAGCTTTCTTT.

The chain recombines TRBV19 with TRBJ1-2, with 9 bases matching TRBD1. Germline values: CDR1 LNHDA, CDR2 SQIVND (reference sequence). J lost 6 bases, V lost 5 bases, and 16 bases had no gene match. The CDR3 runs 17 residues. The CDR3 region is CASSAAGTGWALHGYTF. The CDR3 DNA reads TGTGCCAGTAGTGCCGCCGGGACAGGGTGGGCCCTTCATGGCTACACCTTC.

The chain employs TRBV28 and TRBJ2-6; D ambiguous. This CDR3 is built from 12 residues. Per the germline V gene, CDR1 is MDHEN and CDR2 is SYDVKM. The V end lost 11 bases, the J end lost 5 bases, and 10 bases lay between the germline ends. CDR3: CACLDRANVLTF. DNA for the CDR3: TGTGCCTGCCTTGATAGGGCCAACGTCCTGACTTTC.

CDR3 coding DNA: TGTGCCAGCTCATCTTCCCAGACCAATGAGCAGTTCTTC. This encodes CASSSSQTNEQFF. The chain links TRBV18 to TRBJ2-1; D ambiguous. CDR1 and CDR2 (germline): KGHSH, LQKENI. This CDR3 contains 13 residues. V gave up 5 bases and J gave up 6 bases, with 11 bases separating them.

This sequence joins TRBV28 and TRBJ2-5, with 10 bases identical to TRBD2. Per germline, CDR1 MDHEN and CDR2 SYDVKM. The CDR3 has 15 amino acids. The V gene end was trimmed by 2 bases and the J gene end by 4 bases; junction bases not matched to a gene: 4. The CDR3 region has the DNA TGTGCCAGCAGTTTACAGCGGGGGGGCCGAGAGACCCAGTACTTC. Translating gives CASSLQRGGRETQYF. The full variable domain, with the rest looked up from reference TRBV28 and TRBJ2-5, is DVKVTQSSRYLVKRTGEKVFLECVQDMDHENMFWYRQDPGLGLRLIYFSYDVKMKEKGDIPEGYSVSREKKERFSLILESASTNQTSMYLCASSLQRGGRETQYFGPGTRLLVL.

This chain uses TRBV10-1 with TRBJ1-1, with no clear D. Germline V CDR1 and CDR2: WNHNN, SYGVQD (reference sequence). Trimming stripped 6 bases from V and 3 bases from J, with 5 bases between. CDR3 size: 11 residues. CDR3 coding DNA: TGCGCCAGCAGATCCCACACTGAAGCTTTCTTT. Its translation is CASRSHTEAFF.

J is TRBJ1-4 and V is TRBV27; D is ambiguous. V lost 5 bases and J lost 5, with 18 bases in between. CDR1 is MNHEY, CDR2 SMNVEV, per germline (reference sequence). The length of the CDR3 is 16 residues. CDR3 DNA sequence: TGTGCCAGCAGTCCTTTACGAAGGTCAGAAAATGAAAAACTGTTTTTT. It yields the protein CASSPLRRSENEKLFF.

In DNA, the CDR3 is TGTGCCAGCTGTTTGGGCGCCACCGGGGGAAACACCATATATTTT. This encodes CASCLGATGGNTIYF. This chain uses TRBV6-5 with TRBJ1-3, with no clear D. Germline V gene lookup returns CDR1 MNHEY and CDR2 SVGAGI. CDR3 length equals 15 residues. V lost 8 bases, J lost 4 bases, and 18 bases lay in between.

The gene calls are TRBV29-1 and TRBJ1-1; no definite D call. V was cut by 6 bases and J by 7 bases, with 9 bases left in between. The CDR3 is made up of 10 amino acids. CDR1 SQVTM and CDR2 ANQGSEA come from the germline V gene. For the CDR3, the DNA is TGCAGCGTGGCAGACTATGAAGCTTTCTTT. It encodes CSVADYEAFF.

Only one count was recorded for this clone. V gene TRBV7-3 combines with J gene TRBJ1-1; maybe TRBD1 (5 bases). The CDR3 has 15 residues. CDR1 SGHTA and CDR2 FQGTGA come from the germline V gene. V lost 5 bases and J lost 5, with 18 bases in between. Written as DNA, the CDR3 is TGTGCCAGCAGCGCCAGGAGTGGGGCGCGGACTGAAGCTTTCTTT. Protein sequence: CASSARSGARTEAFF.

The rearrangement joins TRBV28 to TRBJ1-2; 7 bases map to TRBD1. The V segment lost 8 bases and the J segment 5 bases; nucleotides outside the gene matches: 11. The V gene's germline CDR1 is MDHEN and CDR2 SYDVKM. The CDR3 spans 14 residues. The CDR3 loop reads CASLYRDSNYGYTF. The CDR3 nucleotides are TGTGCCAGCCTTTACAGGGACAGTAATTATGGCTACACCTTC.

This rearrangement joins TRBV10-3 to TRBJ1-4; the D is unclear. Trimming shortened V by 0 bases and J by 6 bases, and 5 bases separated the two germline ends. The CDR3 sequence is 13 residues long. CDR1 is ENHRY, CDR2 SYGVKD, per germline. This CDR3 is CAISESRDEKLFF. CDR3 sequence (DNA): TGTGCCATCAGTGAGTCGAGAGATGAAAAACTGTTTTTT.

This chain connects TRBV7-3 to TRBJ2-5, with 11 bases fitting TRBD2. The length of the CDR3 is 17 residues. V lost 2 bases and J lost 1; bases outside the gene matches: 6. The V gene's germline CDR1 is SGHTA and CDR2 FQGTGA. Here the CDR3 reads CASSLAGTSGGQETQYF. The CDR3 DNA reads as TGTGCCAGCAGCTTAGCGGGTACTAGCGGGGGCCAAGAGACCCAGTACTTC.

This chain connects TRBV5-5 to TRBJ2-3; TRBD1 matches at 7 bases. The germline V gene has CDR1 SGHKS and CDR2 YYEKEE (reference sequence). The CDR3 is 16 residues long. J was trimmed by 1 base and V by 4 bases; bases with no gene match: 9. For the CDR3, the DNA is TGTGCCAGCAGCCGGGGACAGACAGGCGGCACAGATACGCAGTATTTT. Translation gives CASSRGQTGGTDTQYF.